This TCR beta chain was recovered during a study of blood T cell repertoires in COVID-19. Across the study: Samples representing acute and convalescent COVID-19 were sourced from the United States, Italy and Spain. PBMCs, B-cell-depleted T cells, or T cells were the source of the cDNA or gDNA that made up the material.

Germline lookup yields CDR1 SEHNR and CDR2 FQNEAQ (reference sequence). CDR3 length: 14 amino acids. Trimming cost V 1 base and J 6 bases, with 10 bases left between them. Original data processing: The authors estimated nucleated cell counts from reference gene primer amplification. TCRdb's copy holds only in-frame clones and misses some; the assay was immunoSEQ multiplex PCR. V, J and clone size derive from that table, while D and trimming were established from the DNA sequence. The repertoire includes some 43,000 clones, around 79% of them detected once, and more than 20% sits in the top ten. The TCR originated in a woman in her sixties with acute or convalescent COVID-19. Sequencing was performed on peripheral blood. The chain couples TRBV7-9 to TRBJ2-1, with D uncertain. Here the CDR3 DNA reads TGTGCCAGCAGCTTAGGAACGGTCATCAATGAGCAGTTCTTC. This translates into CASSLGTVINEQFF.